The clone carrying this TCR beta chain was counted a few times. Its antigen is not known. Healthy Caucasians were all of the donors. This record belongs to a study of identical twins. Whole-study results and caveats: In cord blood, abundant beta clonotypes had fewer insertions; memory showed no trend. Low generation-probability sequences were in excess among twin-shared out-of-frame alpha sequences.

TCRdb passed the 5' RACE reads through MiXCR, listing each CDR3 protein once. The profile shows 700,000 or so distinct CDR3 sequences, approximately 9% of them singletons. This CDR3 contains 13 residues. Between the trimmed V and J ends, which lost 5 bases and 2 bases, there was a span of 13 bases. Germline V CDR1 and CDR2: DFQATT, SNEGSKA (reference sequence). These data also featured in a second study, about yellow fever vaccine responses in identical twins. That paper states: Reported findings indicate that twins' vaccine T cell responses seemed partially convergent, partially personalized.

J is TRBJ2-7 and V is TRBV20-1; D might be TRBD2 (6 bases). Specimen: PBMCs. This sequence originates from a young woman in good health. CDR3 region: CSAPSAGTYEQYF. In DNA form, the CDR3 reads TGCAGTGCTCCTTCGGCGGGGACCTACGAGCAGTACTTC.